These 32 T cell receptor beta chains originate from one sample sequenced in a study of cytomegalovirus exposure and HLA in healthy donors. The study ran its PCR with 60 Vbeta and 13 Jbeta primers. TCRdb's copy holds only in-frame clones and misses some; the assay was immunoSEQ multiplex PCR. Of about 130,000 clones in the sample, about 85% were seen once. Sequences were obtained from PBMCs. All receptors derive from a man younger than 35 in good health and CMV-seropositive.

This chain joins TRBV5-6 and TRBJ1-5; 8 nucleotides align to TRBD1. CDR3 length equals 12 residues. From germline, CDR1 is SGHDT and CDR2 YYEEEE. Unmatched junction bases numbered 4, after V lost 4 bases and J lost 10 bases. The CDR3 region is CASSIDRGPQHF. Here the CDR3 DNA reads TGTGCCAGCAGCATAGACAGGGGTCCCCAGCATTTT.

The chain carries TRBV7-8 and TRBJ1-6; TRBD1 is a possible D gene (5 bases). The CDR3 is 15 residues long. Germline V gene sequence: CDR1 SGHVS, CDR2 FQNEAQ. V was clipped by 5 bases and J by 5 bases, with 13 bases between them. CDR3 DNA sequence: TGTGCCAGCAGCCCCTGGGGGAGGCATAATTCACCCCTCCACTTT. Amino acid sequence: CASSPWGRHNSPLHF.

The chain uses TRBV30 and TRBJ2-5; D perhaps matches TRBD2 (6 bases). CDR1 is GTSNPN and CDR2 is SVGIG in the germline V gene (reference sequence). The V and J ends lost 4 bases and 1 base respectively, with 16 bases between them. The CDR3 loop spans 15 amino acids. The chain's CDR3 is CAWTKGLGLQETQYF. The DNA of the CDR3 is TGTGCCTGGACCAAAGGACTGGGACTCCAAGAGACCCAGTACTTC.

The chain couples TRBV19 to TRBJ2-1; tentatively, D is TRBD1 (7 bases). The CDR3 has 19 residues. Germline-derived CDR1 and CDR2 are LNHDA and SQIVND (reference sequence). Trimming removed 1 base from V and 2 bases from J, with 21 bases in between. For the CDR3, the DNA is TGTGCCAGTAGTATAGTTGGAGGGGGCTTAAAACAAACCTACAATGAGCAGTTCTTC. Translating gives CASSIVGGGLKQTYNEQFF.

CDR3 protein: CASSARVSSYNEQFF. The CDR3 DNA reads as TGTGCCAGCAGCGCGCGTGTTAGCTCCTACAATGAGCAGTTCTTC. The chain joins TRBV11-3 to TRBJ2-1; D unresolved. Germline values: CDR1 SGHNT, CDR2 YENEEA. V gave up 5 bases and J gave up 0 bases, with 11 bases separating them. The CDR3 has 15 amino acids.

This sequence joins TRBV4-1 and TRBJ2-1; D may be TRBD2 (6 bases). The CDR3 contains 16 residues. The V end lost 0 bases, the J end lost 3 bases, and 12 bases lay between the germline ends. The V gene's germline CDR1 is MGHRA and CDR2 YSYEKL. The CDR3 nucleotides are TGCGCCAGCAGCCAAGATTGGGCTAGCGACTACAATGAGCAGTTCTTC. It encodes CASSQDWASDYNEQFF.

V and J are TRBV30 and TRBJ2-2; TRBD2 matches at 11 bases. V lost 5 bases to trimming and J lost 6 bases; unmatched junction nucleotides: 5. Per the germline V gene, CDR1 is GTSNPN and CDR2 is SVGIG (reference sequence). The CDR3 sequence is 14 residues long. The CDR3 DNA sequence: TGTGCCTGGGGCGGACTAGCGGGCCCCGGGGAGCTGTTTTTT. Translating gives CAWGGLAGPGELFF.

The chain recombines TRBV6-6 with TRBJ1-1; TRBD1 matches at 9 bases. CDR1 and CDR2 from the germline V gene are MNHNY and SVGAGI (reference sequence). The CDR3 is made up of 15 amino acids. The V gene end was trimmed by 6 bases and the J gene end by 7 bases; junction bases not matched to a gene: 12. The CDR3 spells CASRTGTGSKGEAFF. DNA of the CDR3: TGTGCCAGCAGAACCGGGACAGGGAGTAAGGGTGAAGCTTTCTTT.

The chain couples TRBV5-5 to TRBJ1-1, with D unresolved. In germline, CDR1 is SGHKS, CDR2 YYEKEE (reference sequence). The V gene lost 3 bases and the J gene lost 0 bases, with 6 bases spanning the gap. The CDR3 is 13 residues long. DNA of the CDR3: TGTGCCAGCAGCTCGGTGGTGAACACTGAAGCTTTCTTT. Translated: CASSSVVNTEAFF.

The sample holds a few counts of this clone. The chain uses TRBV4-3 and TRBJ2-3; 10 bases agree with TRBD1. Looked up from germline, CDR1 is LGHNA and CDR2 is YSLEER. The CDR3 totals 17 residues. V was pared by 0 bases and J by 4 bases, with 7 bases of the junction left unmatched. The CDR3 nucleotides read TGCGCCAGCAGCCAAGATACGGACAGGGGGATAGCAGATACGCAGTATTTT. Amino acids: CASSQDTDRGIADTQYF.

V and J are TRBV10-3 and TRBJ1-1; no definite D call. The germline V gene encodes CDR1 ENHRY and CDR2 SYGVKD. CDR3 length equals 14 residues. V was shortened by 0 bases and J by 1 base, with 6 bases between the two germline ends. In DNA, the CDR3 is TGTGCCATCAGTGAGTCGAGAGAGAACACTGAAGCTTTCTTT. Amino acids: CAISESRENTEAFF.

This clone was detected only a few times. V gene TRBV29-1 combines with J gene TRBJ1-1; D may be TRBD1 (5 bases). The CDR3 is 12 residues long. The germline V gene encodes CDR1 SQVTM and CDR2 ANQGSEA. The V gene lost 4 bases and the J gene lost 1 base, with 7 bases spanning the gap. The chain's CDR3 is CSVGRANTEAFF. The CDR3 coding sequence is TGCAGCGTTGGCAGGGCGAACACTGAAGCTTTCTTT.

The chain joins TRBV19 to TRBJ2-3; perhaps TRBD2 as D (5 bases). Looked up from germline, CDR1 is LNHDA and CDR2 is SQIVND (reference sequence). V was pared by 5 bases and J by 0 bases, with 9 bases between. The CDR3 length is 14 residues. CDR3 DNA sequence: TGTGCCAGTAGTTTTTCGGGAAGCACAGATACGCAGTATTTT. This codes for CASSFSGSTDTQYF.

V gene TRBV18 combines with J gene TRBJ1-1, with 7 bases lining up with TRBD1. CDR1 and CDR2 (germline): KGHSH, LQKENI. This CDR3 has 11 amino acids. The trim removed 7 bases at V and 8 bases at J, leaving 4 bases unmatched. CDR3 sequence (DNA): TGTGCCAGCTTACGGACAGGCGAAGCTTTCTTT. Its protein is CASLRTGEAFF.

This chain connects TRBV19 to TRBJ1-5, with TRBD1 identical over 8 bases. CDR3 length: 19 residues. The V gene's germline CDR1 is LNHDA and CDR2 SQIVND (reference sequence). V shed 6 bases and J 1 base; nucleotides not matched to a gene: 17. CDR3 DNA: TGTGCCAGTAGCTTGCGTGGACAGGGCGGTAGTTGGAGCAATCAGCCCCAGCATTTT. Translating it yields CASSLRGQGGSWSNQPQHF.

This clone was recorded a few times. The chain employs TRBV7-9 and TRBJ1-4; 8 bases agree with TRBD1. V dropped 3 bases and J dropped 3; count of bases not matched to a gene: 3. Germline loops: CDR1 SEHNR, CDR2 FQNEAQ (reference sequence). The CDR3 has 15 amino acids. The DNA for the CDR3 is TGTGCCAGCAGCTTTCCGACAGGGGCTAATGAAAAACTGTTTTTT. Its translation is CASSFPTGANEKLFF. Using reference TRBV7-9 and TRBJ1-4 for the parts outside the CDR3, the full variable domain is DTGVSQNPRHKITKRGQNVTFRCDPISEHNRLYWYRQTLGQGPEFLTYFQNEAQLEKSRLLSDRFSAERPKGSFSTLEIQRTEQGDSAMYLCASSFPTGANEKLFFGSGTQLSVL.

The chain has TRBV4-1 and TRBJ2-3; D might be TRBD2 (6 bases). The CDR3 is 17 amino acids. Germline assignment: CDR1 MGHRA and CDR2 YSYEKL. The V end was cut by 1 base, the J end by 4 bases, with 18 bases between. The CDR3 DNA reads as TGCGCCAGCAGCCAAGGTCGGGGAGGTGTAAATCCAGATACGCAGTATTTT. Protein product: CASSQGRGGVNPDTQYF.

This chain connects TRBV9 to TRBJ2-5; tentatively, D is TRBD2 (6 bases). The ends were cut back, 4 bases at V and 0 bases at J, with 13 bases in the middle. Germline CDR1 SGDLS, CDR2 YYNGEE. The CDR3 consists of 15 residues. In nucleotides, the CDR3 is TGTGCCAGCAGCCGTAGTGGGAGGAACCAAGAGACCCAGTACTTC. Translated: CASSRSGRNQETQYF.

The genes are TRBV27 and TRBJ2-3, with D tentatively TRBD2 (6 bases). CDR1 and CDR2 (germline): MNHEY, SMNVEV (reference sequence). This CDR3 comprises 16 residues. V lost 6 bases and J 2 bases, leaving 18 bases between the germline ends. The CDR3 region has the DNA TGTGCCAGCAGAACCTTAGCGGCGGTAAACACAGATACGCAGTATTTT. Protein product: CASRTLAAVNTDTQYF.

This rearrangement joins TRBV7-9 to TRBJ1-2; 7 bases match TRBD1. This CDR3 is 15 amino acids long. In germline, CDR1 is SEHNR, CDR2 FQNEAQ (reference sequence). Unmatched junction bases numbered 11, after V lost 10 bases and J lost 0 bases. For the CDR3, the DNA is TGTGCCACAAGACAGGGCAACTTAGCTAACTATGGCTACACCTTC. This gives the protein CATRQGNLANYGYTF.

In its sample, this clone was seen once. The gene calls are TRBV7-2 and TRBJ2-7; 7 bases line up with TRBD1. The CDR3 length is 15 residues. Trimming cost V 1 base and J 4 bases; bases outside gene matches: 7. The germline CDR1 and CDR2 sequences are SGHTA and FQGNSA. The CDR3 region has the DNA TGTGCCAGCAGCTTAGTTTCTGGGACAGATTACGAGCAGTACTTC. This sequence encodes CASSLVSGTDYEQYF.

This chain connects TRBV18 to TRBJ1-3; TRBD1 matches 7 bases. Trimming at V came to 3 bases and at J to 8 bases, leaving 1 base not matched to a gene. The CDR3 spans 12 residues. Germline V gene data show CDR1 as KGHSH and CDR2 as LQKENI. The CDR3 here is CASSPGTDTIYF. As DNA, the CDR3 is TGTGCCAGCTCACCGGGGACAGACACCATATATTTT.

A single count supports this clone. J is TRBJ1-5 and V is TRBV19; 7 bases agree with TRBD1. Per the germline V gene, CDR1 is LNHDA and CDR2 is SQIVND (reference sequence). J was trimmed by 4 bases and V by 5 bases; bases with no gene match: 11. The CDR3 loop spans 16 amino acids. The CDR3 spells CASSLPTGKPNQPQHF. The CDR3 DNA reads TGTGCCAGTAGTCTACCGACAGGGAAACCTAATCAGCCCCAGCATTTT.

V gene TRBV6-1 combines with J gene TRBJ1-3; TRBD1 aligns across 9 bases. The CDR3 spans 19 residues. Losses at the gene ends were 2 bases for V and 1 base for J; bases not matched to a gene: 12. CDR1 is MNHNS, CDR2 SASEGT, per germline. DNA for the CDR3: TGTGCCAGCAGTGAATACTTCGGGACAGGGATTGTTTCTGGAAACACCATATATTTT. The encoded protein is CASSEYFGTGIVSGNTIYF.

The chain couples TRBV6-6 to TRBJ1-1, with TRBD1 matching 7 bases. The junction had 6 bases not matched to a gene; V was cut back by 0 bases and J by 8 bases. Germline assignment: CDR1 MNHNY and CDR2 SVGAGI (reference sequence). The CDR3 spans 14 residues. CDR3 loop: CASSYSRGGTEAFF. The CDR3 region has the DNA TGTGCCAGCAGTTACTCGAGAGGGGGCACCGAAGCTTTCTTT.

The chain combines TRBV7-2 with TRBJ2-3; possible D gene TRBD2, 6 bases. CDR1 is SGHTA and CDR2 is FQGNSA in the germline V gene. Trimming pared 8 bases from V and 0 bases from J, leaving 15 bases between. The CDR3 has 15 amino acids. In DNA form, the CDR3 reads TGTGCCAGCGTTCCAGCGGGCCCAAGCACAGATACGCAGTATTTT. This encodes CASVPAGPSTDTQYF.

V usage is TRBV7-8 and J usage is TRBJ2-4; 8 bases map to TRBD1. The CDR3 length is 14 residues. From germline, CDR1 is SGHVS and CDR2 FQNEAQ. V was pared by 4 bases and J by 8 bases, with 7 bases of the junction left unmatched. CDR3 sequence (DNA): TGTGCCAGCAGCTCTCAGACAGGGGAACACATTCAGTACTTC. This sequence encodes CASSSQTGEHIQYF. Full variable domain (outside the CDR3, taken from reference TRBV7-8 and TRBJ2-4): GAGVSQSPRYKVAKRGQDVALRCDPISGHVSLFWYQQALGQGPEFLTYFQNEAQLDKSGLPSDRFFAERPEGSVSTLKIQRTQQEDSAVYLCASSSQTGEHIQYFGAGTRLSVL.

This chain joins TRBV28 and TRBJ2-1; TRBD1 agrees at 7 bases. Trimming removed 5 bases from V and 4 bases from J; junction bases left unmatched: 5. The CDR3 runs 14 residues. CDR1 and CDR2 from the germline V gene are MDHEN and SYDVKM. CDR3 nucleotide sequence: TGTGCCAGCAGTGACGACAGGGCGTACAATGAGCAGTTCTTC. Translating gives CASSDDRAYNEQFF.

The J gene is TRBJ1-5, the V gene TRBV7-2, with 7 bases that match TRBD1. The CDR3 spans 17 residues. The germline CDR1 and CDR2 sequences are SGHTA and FQGNSA. With V trimmed by 1 base and J by 9 bases, 15 bases remained unmatched. The CDR3 loop is CASSLGSRGGGSLPQHF. The DNA of the CDR3 is TGTGCCAGCAGCTTAGGATCGCGAGGGGGCGGTTCTCTGCCCCAGCATTTT.

The V call is TRBV6-5, the J call TRBJ2-7; 7 bases are a match to TRBD1. Germline loops: CDR1 MNHEY, CDR2 SVGAGI. V lost 2 bases to trimming and J lost 0 bases; unmatched junction nucleotides: 1. The CDR3 sequence is 14 residues long. CDR3 residues: CASSYRGLSYEQYF. CDR3 coding DNA: TGTGCCAGCAGTTACAGGGGGCTCTCCTACGAGCAGTACTTC.

This clone has a single count. V is TRBV27 and J is TRBJ2-5, with TRBD2 matching over 9 bases. This CDR3 is built from 15 residues. V was clipped by 3 bases and J by 4 bases; unmatched bases: 6. Germline V gives CDR1 MNHEY, CDR2 SMNVEV (reference sequence). The CDR3, as DNA: TGTGCCAGCAGTTTTGGCGGGAGGGCCGGAGAGACCCAGTACTTC. Protein sequence: CASSFGGRAGETQYF.

The chain carries TRBV19 and TRBJ1-6, with 7 bases aligning to TRBD1. With 8 bases clipped from V and 5 bases from J, the junction kept 3 bases outside the gene matches. Germline lookup yields CDR1 LNHDA and CDR2 SQIVND (reference sequence). This CDR3 has 13 amino acids. CDR3 protein: CASAGQDNSPLHF. The DNA for the CDR3 is TGTGCCAGTGCCGGACAGGATAATTCACCCCTCCACTTT.